The clone carrying this T cell receptor beta chain was seen a few times. These data originate in a study of spatial heterogeneity in lung cancer. Study summary: The donor group consisted of around 77 patients who had untreated, early-stage non-small cell lung cancer. The follow-up PBMC samples were sequenced whenever they were available. The median time to follow-up was about two years after resection.

Every cDNA TCR molecule received its own unique molecular identifier. MiXCR was run by TCRdb on the 5' RACE reads, yielding one entry per CDR3 protein. The sample lists roughly 120,000 distinct CDR3 sequences, roughly an eighth seen once, with 16% in the top ten. Time point denoted: blood at routine non-recurrence follow-up after resection. No cell sorting; template was whole RNA from tumor, lung tissue or PBMC. The TCR comes from a male donor with early-stage non-small cell lung cancer. Specimen: PBMCs, collected at follow-up.

CDR3 bases: TGTGCCAGCAGCCCGGCGCTAGCGGGGGGGCGACACGAGCAGTACTTC. This gives the protein CASSPALAGGRHEQYF. The chain is built from TRBV27 and TRBJ2-7; 12 bases match TRBD2. CDR1 and CDR2 from the germline V gene are MNHEY and SMNVEV (reference sequence). This CDR3 has 16 amino acids. Trimming removed 6 bases from V and 5 bases from J; junction bases left unmatched: 11.